One and the same sample provided the 5 T cell receptor beta chains below, sequenced in a study of prognosis after radiotherapy for stage I lung cancer. Two-round multiplex PCR amplified TCR beta CDR3 from genomic DNA. Gene-specific TRBV and TRBJ primers were used in PCR round one. TCRdb re-called the multiplex PCR reads through MiXCR, storing one row per CDR3 protein. The sample contains 15,000 to 20,000 distinct CDR3 sequences, approximately 28% of which appear only once. The sequencing here drew on PBMCs, taken before or after stereotactic body radiation therapy (not recorded which). Every receptor here comes from a donor aged 50 or older with non-small cell lung cancer.

This clonotype was counted at least ten times. CDR3 protein: CAWSVRRGGRQETQYF. The CDR3 region has the DNA TGTGCCTGGAGTGTACGCAGAGGAGGGCGCCAAGAGACCCAGTACTTC. This sequence joins TRBV30 and TRBJ2-5; TRBD2 might be the D (6 bases). The CDR3 extends over 16 amino acids. The V gene's germline CDR1 is GTSNPN and CDR2 SVGIG (reference sequence). The ends were cut back, 0 bases at V and 1 base at J, with 15 bases in the middle.

This chain links TRBV28 with TRBJ2-5; tentatively, D is TRBD2 (6 bases). From germline, CDR1 is MDHEN and CDR2 SYDVKM. Between the trimmed V and J ends, which lost 3 bases and 2 bases, there was a span of 25 bases. This CDR3 region has 19 residues. CDR3 coding DNA: TGTGCCAGCAGTTTGCCCGGGACTTACGGGGCGGGTATACAAGAGACCCAGTACTTC. Translation gives CASSLPGTYGAGIQETQYF.

At least ten counts were recorded for this clonotype. The V gene is TRBV20-1, the J gene TRBJ2-7; 10 bases line up with TRBD2. Germline V CDR1 and CDR2: DFQATT, SNEGSKA (reference sequence). The CDR3 consists of 13 residues. The V and J ends lost 4 bases and 2 bases, in that order; junction bases with no gene match: 2. CDR3 sequence (DNA): TGCAGTGCTAAAAGCGGGAGGGCCTACGAGCAGTACTTC. Amino acid sequence: CSAKSGRAYEQYF.

This clonotype was picked up many times. V gene TRBV2 combines with J gene TRBJ2-2; D gene unclear. The CDR3 is made up of 14 amino acids. V was pared by 3 bases and J by 6 bases, with 11 bases between. The V gene's germline CDR1 is SNHLY and CDR2 FYNNEI. The CDR3 reads CASSEMDPSGELFF. DNA of the CDR3: TGTGCCAGCAGTGAGATGGACCCCTCCGGGGAGCTGTTTTTT.

This clonotype was seen at least ten times. The chain couples TRBV9 to TRBJ2-3, with D possibly TRBD2 on 6 matching bases. V was shortened by 0 bases and J by 0 bases, with 11 bases between the two germline ends. The CDR3 contains 16 residues. Looked up from germline, CDR1 is SGDLS and CDR2 is YYNGEE. The CDR3 loop reads CASSVVGGLSTDTQYF. The CDR3 DNA is TGTGCCAGCAGCGTAGTTGGCGGACTAAGCACAGATACGCAGTATTTT. Full variable domain (rest looked up from reference TRBV9 and TRBJ2-3): DSGVTQTPKHLITATGQRVTLRCSPRSGDLSVYWYQQSLDQGLQFLIQYYNGEERAKGNILERFSAQQFPDLHSELNLSSLELGDSALYFCASSVVGGLSTDTQYFGPGTRLTVL.